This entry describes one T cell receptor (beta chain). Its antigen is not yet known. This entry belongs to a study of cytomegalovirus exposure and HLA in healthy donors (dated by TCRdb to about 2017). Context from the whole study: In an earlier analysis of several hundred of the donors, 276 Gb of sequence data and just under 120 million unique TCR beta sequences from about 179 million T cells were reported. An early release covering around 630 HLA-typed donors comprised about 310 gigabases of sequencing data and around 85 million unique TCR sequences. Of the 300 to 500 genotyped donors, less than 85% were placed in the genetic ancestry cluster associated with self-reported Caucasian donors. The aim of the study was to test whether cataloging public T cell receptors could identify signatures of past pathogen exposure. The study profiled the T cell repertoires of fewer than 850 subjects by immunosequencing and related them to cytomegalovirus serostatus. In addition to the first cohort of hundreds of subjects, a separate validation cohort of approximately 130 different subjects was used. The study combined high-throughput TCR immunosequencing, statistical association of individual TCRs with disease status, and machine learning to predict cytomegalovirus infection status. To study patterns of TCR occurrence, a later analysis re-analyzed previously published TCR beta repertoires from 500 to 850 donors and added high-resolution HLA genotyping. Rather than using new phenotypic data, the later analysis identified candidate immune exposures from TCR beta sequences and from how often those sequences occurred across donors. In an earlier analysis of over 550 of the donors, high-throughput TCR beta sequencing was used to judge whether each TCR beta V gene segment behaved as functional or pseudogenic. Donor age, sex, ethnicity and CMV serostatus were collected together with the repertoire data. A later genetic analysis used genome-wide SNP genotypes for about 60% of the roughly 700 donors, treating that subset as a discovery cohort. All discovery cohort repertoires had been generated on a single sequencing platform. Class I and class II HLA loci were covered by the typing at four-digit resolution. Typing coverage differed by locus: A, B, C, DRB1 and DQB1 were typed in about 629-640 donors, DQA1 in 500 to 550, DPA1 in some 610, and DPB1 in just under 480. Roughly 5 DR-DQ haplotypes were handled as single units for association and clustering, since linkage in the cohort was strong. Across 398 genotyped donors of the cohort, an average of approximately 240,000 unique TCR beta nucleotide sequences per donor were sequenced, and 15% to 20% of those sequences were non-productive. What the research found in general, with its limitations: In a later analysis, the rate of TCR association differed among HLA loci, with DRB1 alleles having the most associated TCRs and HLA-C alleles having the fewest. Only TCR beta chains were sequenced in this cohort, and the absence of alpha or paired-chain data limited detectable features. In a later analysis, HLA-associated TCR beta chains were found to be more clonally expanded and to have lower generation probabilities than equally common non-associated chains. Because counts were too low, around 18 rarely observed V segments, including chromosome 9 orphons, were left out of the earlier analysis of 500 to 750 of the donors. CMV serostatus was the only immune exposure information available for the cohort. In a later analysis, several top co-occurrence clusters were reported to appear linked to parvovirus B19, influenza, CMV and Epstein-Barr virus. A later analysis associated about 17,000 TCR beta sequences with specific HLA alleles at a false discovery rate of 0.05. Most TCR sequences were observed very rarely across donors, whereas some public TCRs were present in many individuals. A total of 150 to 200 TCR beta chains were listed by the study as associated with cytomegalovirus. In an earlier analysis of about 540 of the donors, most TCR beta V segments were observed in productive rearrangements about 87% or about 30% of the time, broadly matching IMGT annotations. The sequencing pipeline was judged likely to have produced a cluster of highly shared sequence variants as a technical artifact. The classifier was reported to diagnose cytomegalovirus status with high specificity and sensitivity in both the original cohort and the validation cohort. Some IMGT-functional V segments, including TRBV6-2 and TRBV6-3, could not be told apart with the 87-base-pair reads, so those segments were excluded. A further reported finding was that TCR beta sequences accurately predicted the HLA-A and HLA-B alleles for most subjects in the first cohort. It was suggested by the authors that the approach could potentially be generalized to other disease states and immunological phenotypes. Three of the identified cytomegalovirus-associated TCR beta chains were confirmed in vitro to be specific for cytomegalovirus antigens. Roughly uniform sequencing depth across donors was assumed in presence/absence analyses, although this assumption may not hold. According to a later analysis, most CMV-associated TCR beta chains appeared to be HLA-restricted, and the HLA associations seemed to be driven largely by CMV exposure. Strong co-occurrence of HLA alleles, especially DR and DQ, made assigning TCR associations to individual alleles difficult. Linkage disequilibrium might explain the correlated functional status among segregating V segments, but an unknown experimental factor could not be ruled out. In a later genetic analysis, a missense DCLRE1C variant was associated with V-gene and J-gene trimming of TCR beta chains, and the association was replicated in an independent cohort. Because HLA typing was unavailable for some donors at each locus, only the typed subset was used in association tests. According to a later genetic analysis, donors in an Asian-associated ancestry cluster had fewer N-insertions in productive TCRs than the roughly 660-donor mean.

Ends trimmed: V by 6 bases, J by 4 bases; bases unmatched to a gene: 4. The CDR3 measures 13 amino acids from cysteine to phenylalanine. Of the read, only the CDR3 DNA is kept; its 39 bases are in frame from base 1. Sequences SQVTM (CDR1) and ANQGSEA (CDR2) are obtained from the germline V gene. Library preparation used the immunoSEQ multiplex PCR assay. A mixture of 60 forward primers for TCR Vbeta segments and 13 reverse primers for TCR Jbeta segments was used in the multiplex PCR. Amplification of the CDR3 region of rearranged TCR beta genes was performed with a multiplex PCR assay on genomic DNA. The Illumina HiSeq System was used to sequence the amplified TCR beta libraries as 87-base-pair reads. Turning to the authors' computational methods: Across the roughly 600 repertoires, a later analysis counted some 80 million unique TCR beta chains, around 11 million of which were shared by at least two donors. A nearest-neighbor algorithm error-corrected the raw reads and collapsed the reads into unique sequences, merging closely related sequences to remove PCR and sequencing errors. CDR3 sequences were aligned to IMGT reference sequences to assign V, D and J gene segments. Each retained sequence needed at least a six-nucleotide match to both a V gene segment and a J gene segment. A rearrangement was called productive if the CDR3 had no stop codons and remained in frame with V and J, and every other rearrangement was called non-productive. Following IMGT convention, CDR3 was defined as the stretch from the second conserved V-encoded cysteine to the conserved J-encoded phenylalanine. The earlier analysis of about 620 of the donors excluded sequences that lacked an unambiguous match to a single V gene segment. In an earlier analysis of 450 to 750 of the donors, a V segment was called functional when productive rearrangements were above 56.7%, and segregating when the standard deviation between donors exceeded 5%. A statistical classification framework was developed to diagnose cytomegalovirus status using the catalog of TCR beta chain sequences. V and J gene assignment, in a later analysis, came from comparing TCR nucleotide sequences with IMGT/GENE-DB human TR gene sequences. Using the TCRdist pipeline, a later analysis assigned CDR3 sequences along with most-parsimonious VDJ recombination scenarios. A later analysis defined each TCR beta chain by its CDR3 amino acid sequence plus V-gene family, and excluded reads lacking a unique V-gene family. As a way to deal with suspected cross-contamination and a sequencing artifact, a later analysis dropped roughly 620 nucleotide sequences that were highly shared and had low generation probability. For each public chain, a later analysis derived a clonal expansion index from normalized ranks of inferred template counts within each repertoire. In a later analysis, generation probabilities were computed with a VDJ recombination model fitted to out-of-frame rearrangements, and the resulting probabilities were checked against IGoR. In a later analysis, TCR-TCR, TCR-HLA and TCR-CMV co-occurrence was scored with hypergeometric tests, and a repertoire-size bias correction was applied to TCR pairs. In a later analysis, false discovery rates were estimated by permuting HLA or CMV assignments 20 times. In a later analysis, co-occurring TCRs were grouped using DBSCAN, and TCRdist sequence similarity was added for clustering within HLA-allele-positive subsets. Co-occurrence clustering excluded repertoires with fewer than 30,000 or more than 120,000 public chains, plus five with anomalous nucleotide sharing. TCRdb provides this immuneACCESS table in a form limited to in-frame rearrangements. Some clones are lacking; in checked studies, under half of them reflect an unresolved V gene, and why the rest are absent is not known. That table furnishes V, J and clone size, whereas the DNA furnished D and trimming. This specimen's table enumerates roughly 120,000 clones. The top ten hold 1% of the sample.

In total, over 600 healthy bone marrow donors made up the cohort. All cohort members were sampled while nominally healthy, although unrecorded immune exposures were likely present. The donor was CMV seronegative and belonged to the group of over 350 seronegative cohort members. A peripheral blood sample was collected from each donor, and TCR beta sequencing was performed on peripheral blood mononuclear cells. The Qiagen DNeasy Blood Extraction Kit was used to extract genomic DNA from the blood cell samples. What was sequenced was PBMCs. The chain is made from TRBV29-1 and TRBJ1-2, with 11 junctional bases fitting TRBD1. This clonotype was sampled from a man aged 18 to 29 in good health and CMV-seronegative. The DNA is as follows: TGCAGCGTCTGGACAGGGGGCGCCTATGGCTACACCTTC. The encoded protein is CSVWTGGAYGYTF.